This section outlines one T cell receptor beta chain sequence together with its context. Its target is unknown. This record comes from a study of monozygotic twins with cystic fibrosis. Broader study findings: V usage most resembled the co-twin in 13 of 16 pairs. Low clonality (median roughly 0.0099) suggested a mostly naive repertoire. Nucleotide-identical clonotype sharing was significantly higher within monozygotic CF twin pairs than between unrelated CF individuals.

Trimming at V came to 0 bases and at J to 2 bases, leaving 5 bases not matched to a gene. The CDR3 has 16 amino acids. Germline V gene sequence: CDR1 MGHDK, CDR2 SYGVNS. Measured with immunoSEQ multiplex PCR; TCRdb has only the in-frame clones, and not every one. The table shows tens of thousands of clones, with 84% occurring only once. The chain uses TRBV25-1 and TRBJ2-5, with 8 bases identical to TRBD1. Sequencing used blood. The sequence derives from a girl aged 2-15 years with cystic fibrosis. CDR3 in DNA: TGTGCCAGCAGTGAATACCGGACAGGGCCACAAGAGACCCAGTACTTC. This sequence encodes CASSEYRTGPQETQYF.